Listed below are T cell receptor beta chains from one sample, sequenced in a study of immune evolution from preneoplasia to lung adenocarcinoma. Here immunoSEQ multiplex PCR was the method, and the copy in TCRdb shows in-frame clones only, minus some. In the table there are around 4,000 clones, around 83% of which are singletons. The material sequenced was FFPE minimally invasive lung adenocarcinoma tissue. Receptors originate from a person in their 60s with lung adenocarcinoma. CDR3s include the opening cysteine and the closing phenylalanine or tryptophan. Fields, in order: J gene, V gene, D gene, clone size, CDR3 DNA, CDR3 protein. A D gene is named only where the DNA matches it firmly. Clone sizes are given selectively: once, few, many, or a class where the clone is expanded.

>TRBJ1-1|TRBV30|TRBD1|.
TGTGCCTGGAGAAGACAGGGAGGAACTGAAGCTTTCTTT
CAWRRQGGTEAFF
>TRBJ1-1|TRBV19|.|once
TGTGCCAGTAGAAAGAGGGCAGAATGGAGTGAAGCTTTCTTT
CASRKRAEWSEAFF
>TRBJ2-7|TRBV6-5|.|.
TGTGCCAGCAATCTAAGGGGCGAGCAGTACTTC
CASNLRGEQYF
>TRBJ2-5|TRBV4-1|.|large
TGCGCCAGCAGCCAAGAAGGACTCGGTAGCCCACTTAGTGAGACCCAGTACTTC
CASSQEGLGSPLSETQYF
>TRBJ1-1|TRBV2|.|.
TGTGCCAGCAGTGGAGTGACAGTGGCCACTGAAGCTTTCTTT
CASSGVTVATEAFF
>TRBJ2-2|TRBV2|.|.
TGTGCCAGCAGTGAATCGGGACAAGTGAACACCGGGGAGCTGTTTTTT
CASSESGQVNTGELFF
>TRBJ1-2|TRBV12-2|.|few
TGTGCAAGTCGCGCCCCAGCACCCTCGGGAGGCTACACCTTC
CASRAPAPSGGYTF
>TRBJ2-7|TRBV6-5|.|.
TGTGCCAGCAAGCTCAACAGGGACCCACACGAGCAGTACTTC
CASKLNRDPHEQYF
>TRBJ2-3|TRBV7-9|TRBD2|few
TGTGCCAGCAGCTTAGCGCGGAGCGGGGGGGGCACAGATACGCAGTATTTT
CASSLARSGGGTDTQYF
>TRBJ2-6|TRBV2|TRBD1|.
TGTGCCAGCAGTAGGGACAGAGGATTCTCTGGGGCCAACGTCCTGACTTTC
CASSRDRGFSGANVLTF
>TRBJ2-2|TRBV5-1|.|.
TGCGCCAGCAGCGAAAGCTCCTCGAACACCGGGGAGCTGTTTTTT
CASSESSSNTGELFF
>TRBJ2-7|TRBV2|TRBD1|.
TGTGCCAGCAGGGTCCCCCGGGACAGTCCCTACGAGCAGTACTTC
CASRVPRDSPYEQYF
>TRBJ2-3|TRBV9|TRBD1|.
TGTGCCAGCAGCACAACAGGGGGCAATGGGCGGGTCGCCCTTAGCACAGATACGCAGTATTTT
CASSTTGGNGRVALSTDTQYF
>TRBJ2-7|TRBV7-2|TRBD1|.
TGTGCCAGCAGCTTAGTTGGGGGGACAGGGGACTACGAGCAGTACTTC
CASSLVGGTGDYEQYF
>TRBJ1-2|TRBV19|TRBD1|.
TGTGCCAGTAGTCCTCGGACAGGGGGTAACTATGGCTACACCTTC
CASSPRTGGNYGYTF
>TRBJ2-7|TRBV28|.|.
TGTGCCAGCAGTTTTCAGGGGTACGCCTACGAGCAGTACTTC
CASSFQGYAYEQYF
>TRBJ2-1|TRBV5-1|.|.
TGCGCCAGCAGGGAACTGAACGTGGGAGCCGGTGAGCAGTTCTTC
CASRELNVGAGEQFF
>TRBJ2-1|TRBV11-2|.|.
TGTGCCAGCAGTTTGGAGGCTATTAGGAATGAGCAGTTCTTC
CASSLEAIRNEQFF
>TRBJ1-1|TRBV21-1|.|.
TGTGCCAGCATCCTTGGGGCAGGGGCGCGTCGCACTGAAGCTTTCTTT
CASILGAGARRTEAFF
>TRBJ1-2|TRBV9|.|.
TGTGCCAGCAATGGTAGGGCCCAGGGGATGAGCTACACCTTC
CASNGRAQGMSYTF
>TRBJ2-7|TRBV2|.|.
TGTGCCAGCAGTGAAGCGAGGGCAAGGGGAGAGGAGCAGTACTTC
CASSEARARGEEQYF
>TRBJ2-3|TRBV28|.|.
TGTGCCAGCAGTTTTCGAGGTCGTTCAGATACGCAGTATTTT
CASSFRGRSDTQYF
>TRBJ2-1|TRBV16|.|.
TGTGCCAGCAGCCAATCGAGGCTTACCTCCTACAATGAGCAGTTCTTC
CASSQSRLTSYNEQFF
>TRBJ2-6|TRBV27|.|.
TGTGCCAGCAGCCCTTCGGACAGACTTACTGGGGCCAACGTCCTGACTTTC
CASSPSDRLTGANVLTF
>TRBJ1-1|TRBV7-9|.|few
TGTGCCAGCAGCTTCAGCAGGCCCGGGGGGATGAACACTGAAGCTTTCTTT
CASSFSRPGGMNTEAFF
>TRBJ2-7|TRBV2|TRBD1|.
TGTGCCAGCAGCGGCTGGGGACAGGGAGTATACGAGCAGTACTTC
CASSGWGQGVYEQYF
>TRBJ1-5|TRBV6-1|TRBD1|.
TGTGCCAGCAGTGGACGGGACAGCCTCAATCAGCCCCAGCATTTT
CASSGRDSLNQPQHF
>TRBJ2-1|TRBV2|.|few
TGTGCCAGCAGAACCGGGAGTGGTTCCTACAATGAGCAGTTCTTC
CASRTGSGSYNEQFF
>TRBJ2-1|TRBV10-3|.|.
TGTGCCACCACGGGGCTAGCGAGCTCCTACAATGAGCAGTTCTTC
CATTGLASSYNEQFF
>TRBJ1-4|TRBV28|TRBD1|.
TGTGCCAGCAGTTTAGAAGGGGACAGTGAAAAACTGTTTTTT
CASSLEGDSEKLFF
>TRBJ2-7|TRBV6-5|.|.
TGTGCCAGCAGTTACTCAGGGGAAGGCTCCTACGAGCAGTACTTC
CASSYSGEGSYEQYF
>TRBJ1-6|TRBV7-2|.|.
TGTGCCAGTAAAACGAGCTCCTATAATTCACCCCTCCACTTT
CASKTSSYNSPLHF
>TRBJ1-4|TRBV9|TRBD1|.
TGTGCCAGCAGCAGGGAGGGCGACAGGGTGAATGAAAAACTGTTTTTT
CASSREGDRVNEKLFF
>TRBJ2-1|TRBV4-1|TRBD2|.
TGCGCCAGCAGCCAAACGGGACTAGCGGGAAAATACAATGAGCAGTTCTTC
CASSQTGLAGKYNEQFF
>TRBJ2-7|TRBV28|TRBD1|.
TGTGCCAGCACCAGGGGGACAGAGCAGTACTTC
CASTRGTEQYF
>TRBJ2-1|TRBV2|TRBD2|.
TGTGCCAGCAGGGAACATTCTAGCGGCTACAATGAGCAGTTCTTC
CASREHSSGYNEQFF
>TRBJ2-1|TRBV7-3|.|.
TGTGCCAGCAGCTTAACGGGCGACTCCTACAATGAGCAGTTCTTC
CASSLTGDSYNEQFF
>TRBJ2-3|TRBV28|TRBD2|.
TGTGCCAGCAGTTTACAGACTAGCGGGAGGGATACGCAGTATTTT
CASSLQTSGRDTQYF
>TRBJ2-7|TRBV7-3|.|.
TGTGCCAGCAGCTGGAACCGGGGCGACGAGCAGTACTTC
CASSWNRGDEQYF
>TRBJ2-7|TRBV11-2|TRBD2|.
TGTGCCAGCCCCTGGAGTGGCGGGAGGAGGTACTTC
CASPWSGGRRYF
>TRBJ2-7|TRBV11-3|.|.
TGTGCCAGCAGCTTAGGAGGCATCAGCACCTACGAGCAGTACTTC
CASSLGGISTYEQYF
>TRBJ2-7|TRBV5-3|.|once
TGTGCCAGAAGCTTGAGTACAGGGAGGAAAGAGGACCCCTACGAGCAGTACTTC
CARSLSTGRKEDPYEQYF
>TRBJ1-2|TRBV28|.|.
TGTGCCAGCAGTAGACAGGATGGCTACACCTTC
CASSRQDGYTF
>TRBJ2-7|TRBV5-6|.|.
TGTGCCAGCAGCCTAACCTCCTACGAGCAGTACTTC
CASSLTSYEQYF
>TRBJ2-3|TRBV7-2|TRBD2|.
TGTGCCAGCCGGTCGGGCAGGGAGGGAGATACGCAGTATTTT
CASRSGREGDTQYF
>TRBJ2-7|TRBV15|.|.
TGTGCCACCAGCAGAGCCGCCACAGTGAGCTCCTACGAGCAGTACTTC
CATSRAATVSSYEQYF
>TRBJ2-3|TRBV5-1|TRBD1|once
TGCGCCAGCAGCCAACGGGACAGTGTGACAGATACGCAGTATTTT
CASSQRDSVTDTQYF
>TRBJ2-6|TRBV30|.|.
TGTGCCCTCTACCGGGGCAGGGGTTCCTCTGGGGCCAACGTCCTGACTTTC
CALYRGRGSSGANVLTF
>TRBJ2-7|TRBV11-3|.|.
TGTGCCAGCAGCTTAGAACAAACTACCCGCTACGAGCAGTACTTC
CASSLEQTTRYEQYF
>TRBJ1-1|TRBV6-1|.|once
TGTGCCAGCAGTTCCGGACCTGCCACTGAAGCTTTCTTT
CASSSGPATEAFF
>TRBJ2-7|TRBV11-2|.|.
TGTGCCACCCGTTGGGGACTTTCGTCCTACGAGCAGTACTTC
CATRWGLSSYEQYF
>TRBJ2-1|TRBV11-2|.|few
TGTGCCAGCAGCGTAAGAAGGGGGGTGCTTGAGCAGTTCTTC
CASSVRRGVLEQFF
>TRBJ2-5|TRBV5-5|.|.
TGTGCCAGCACCCCTGGGGCGGGTAAGGAGACCCAGTACTTC
CASTPGAGKETQYF
>TRBJ2-3|TRBV7-9|.|.
TGTGCCAGCAGCTTAACTACCCCCACAGATACGCAGTATTTT
CASSLTTPTDTQYF
>TRBJ2-2|TRBV30|.|.
TGTGCCCGGAAAGGAGGAGGACTTGATGCCGGGGAGCTGTTTTTT
CARKGGGLDAGELFF
>TRBJ1-2|TRBV19|TRBD1|.
TGTGCCAGTAGTTACGACAGGGGGCTCCTGATTTATGGCTACACCTTC
CASSYDRGLLIYGYTF
>TRBJ2-1|TRBV23-1|TRBD1|.
TGCGCCAGCATTTCCGGGACAGCGTACAATGAGCAGTTCTTC
CASISGTAYNEQFF
>TRBJ2-1|TRBV7-2|.|.
TGTGCCAGCAGCTTAGTTGATGAGCAGTTCTTC
CASSLVDEQFF
>TRBJ1-1|TRBV19|TRBD1|.
TGTGCCACTAGGGACAGAGGCTTTCACACTGAAGCTTTCTTT
CATRDRGFHTEAFF